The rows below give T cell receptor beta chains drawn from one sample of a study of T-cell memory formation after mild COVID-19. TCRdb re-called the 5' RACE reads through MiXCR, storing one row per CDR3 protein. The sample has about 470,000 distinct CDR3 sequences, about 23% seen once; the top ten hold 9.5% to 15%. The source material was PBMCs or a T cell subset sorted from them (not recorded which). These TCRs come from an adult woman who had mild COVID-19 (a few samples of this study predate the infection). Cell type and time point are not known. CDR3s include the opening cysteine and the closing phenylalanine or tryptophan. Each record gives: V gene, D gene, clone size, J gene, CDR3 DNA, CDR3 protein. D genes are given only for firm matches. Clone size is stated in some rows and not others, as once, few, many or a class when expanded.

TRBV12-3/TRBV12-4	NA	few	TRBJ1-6	TGTGCCAGCAGTGTAACCGGGGGCAGGGCGGGTTCACCCCTCCACTTT	CASSVTGGRAGSPLHF
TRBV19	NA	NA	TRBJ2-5	TGTGCCAGTAGTCCAGTCCACCTGGGAACCCAGTACTTC	CASSPVHLGTQYF
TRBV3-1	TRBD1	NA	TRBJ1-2	TGTGCCAGCAGCCAACCGGGACAGGGGTTATTGGGATATGGCTACACCTTC	CASSQPGQGLLGYGYTF
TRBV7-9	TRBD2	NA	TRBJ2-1	TGTGCCAGCAGCCAAACTAGCGGGGGGGCTTATGAGCAGTTCTTC	CASSQTSGGAYEQFF
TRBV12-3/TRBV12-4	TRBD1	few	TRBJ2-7	TGTGCCAGCAGTGCTTTCGGGACAGGGAAAAGCTCCTACGAGCAGTACTTC	CASSAFGTGKSSYEQYF
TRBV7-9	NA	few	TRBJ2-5	TGTGCCGGCGTCGGGGGACCCCAAGAGACCCAGTACTTC	CAGVGGPQETQYF
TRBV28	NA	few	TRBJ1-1	TGTGCCAGCAGTTTTCCGACAGTCCCAATGAACACTGAAGCTTTCTTT	CASSFPTVPMNTEAFF
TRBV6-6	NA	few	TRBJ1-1	TGTGCCAGCAGTTACTCGAATTACGGGGTTGCGACTGAAGCTTTCTTT	CASSYSNYGVATEAFF
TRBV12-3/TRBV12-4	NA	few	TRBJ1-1	TGTGCCAGCAGTTTAACCGTACTGAACACTGAAGCTTTCTTT	CASSLTVLNTEAFF
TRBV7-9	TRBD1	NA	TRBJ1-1	TGTGCCAGCAGCTCCCAGACAGGGGAGGTGAGTAACACTGAAGCTTTCTTT	CASSSQTGEVSNTEAFF
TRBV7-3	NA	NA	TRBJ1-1	TGTGCCAGCAGCTTATACGTCCGGGAAGCTTTCTTT	CASSLYVREAFF
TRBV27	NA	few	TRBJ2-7	TGTGCCAGCAGTCTCCCGACGGGAGAGCAGTACTTC	CASSLPTGEQYF
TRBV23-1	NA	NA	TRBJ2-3	TGCGCCAGCAGTACCCGGACTAGGGGGTCCGATACGCAGTATTTT	CASSTRTRGSDTQYF
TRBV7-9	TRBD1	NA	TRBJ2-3	TGTGCCAGCAGCCCTGCAGGGGGACAGGGCACAGATACGCAGTATTTT	CASSPAGGQGTDTQYF
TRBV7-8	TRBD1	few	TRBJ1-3	TGTGCCAGCAGCTACGACAGGGCTGACTCTGGAAACACCATATATTTT	CASSYDRADSGNTIYF
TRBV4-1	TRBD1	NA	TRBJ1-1	TGCGCCAGCAGCCACCTCGCGGGACAGAAGAACACTGAAGCTTTCTTT	CASSHLAGQKNTEAFF
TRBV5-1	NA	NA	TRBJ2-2	TGCGCCAGCAGCCCCCGCGGCAGGGCGCCCTTGGGTACCGGGGAGCTGTTTTTT	CASSPRGRAPLGTGELFF
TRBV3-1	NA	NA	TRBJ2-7	TGTGCCAGCAGCCCGGGAGGGGGCTTCGACGAGCAGTACTTC	CASSPGGGFDEQYF
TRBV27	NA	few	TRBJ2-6	TGTGCCAGCAGCCCAAGCCCGGGAAGGGCCTCTGGGGCCAACGTCCTGACTTTC	CASSPSPGRASGANVLTF
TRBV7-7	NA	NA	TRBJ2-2	TGTGCTAGCAGCTTAGCGGGACAGGGAGTTCCCGGGGAGCTGTTTTTT	CASSLAGQGVPGELFF
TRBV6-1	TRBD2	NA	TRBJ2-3	TGTGCCAGCCCAGGTGCTAGCGGGAGCGCAGATACGCAGTATTTT	CASPGASGSADTQYF
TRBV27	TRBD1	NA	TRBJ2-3	TGTGCCACCGGGCAACAGGGGCCTCACGATACGCAGTATTTT	CATGQQGPHDTQYF
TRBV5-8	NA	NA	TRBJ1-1	TGTGCCAGCAGCATTGTAACTGAAGCTTTCTTT	CASSIVTEAFF
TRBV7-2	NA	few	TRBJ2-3	TGTGCCAGCAGTTCCGCTAGCACAGATACGCAGTATTTT	CASSSASTDTQYF
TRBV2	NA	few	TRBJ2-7	TGTGCCAGCAGCTTGATACAGGGTGGCGAGCAGTACTTC	CASSLIQGGEQYF
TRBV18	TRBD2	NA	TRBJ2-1	TGTGCCAGCTCACCACGGCGACTAGCGGACTACAATGAGCAGTTCTTC	CASSPRRLADYNEQFF
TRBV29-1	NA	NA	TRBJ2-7	TGCAGCGTTGAGGCTAACTCCTACGAGCAGTACTTC	CSVEANSYEQYF
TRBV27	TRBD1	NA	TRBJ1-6	TGTGCCAGCAAGTCCCCTGGGACAGGTCGGGATTCACCCCTCCACTTT	CASKSPGTGRDSPLHF
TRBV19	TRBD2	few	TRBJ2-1	TGTGCCAGTAGTGTGTCCGCCGGGACTATTTTCAATGAGCAGTTCTTC	CASSVSAGTIFNEQFF
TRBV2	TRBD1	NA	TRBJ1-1	TGTGCCAGCACCAGACAGGGCGCGAACACTGAAGCTTTCTTT	CASTRQGANTEAFF
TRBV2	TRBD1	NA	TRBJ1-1	TGTGCCAGCAGAGAGACAGGGCCCTGGGACACTGAAGCTTTCTTT	CASRETGPWDTEAFF
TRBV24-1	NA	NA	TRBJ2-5	TGTGCCACCTCCGGAGGGGAGACCCAGTACTTC	CATSGGETQYF
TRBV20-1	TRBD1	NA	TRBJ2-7	TGCAGTGCTAGAGAGGGTCGACAGGGTGGGAACGAGCAGTACTTC	CSAREGRQGGNEQYF
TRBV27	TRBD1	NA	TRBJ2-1	TGTGCCAGCAGTTCCGGGACAGCCTTCTACAATGAGCAGTTCTTC	CASSSGTAFYNEQFF
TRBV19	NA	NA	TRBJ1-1	TGTGCCAGTAGTCAAGCAGGGCATGAAGCTTTCTTT	CASSQAGHEAFF
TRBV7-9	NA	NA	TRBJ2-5	TGTGCCAGCAGCTTACGGGAAAGTATACAAGAGACCCAGTACTTC	CASSLRESIQETQYF
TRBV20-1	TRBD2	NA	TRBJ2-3	TGCAGTGCTAGGAGAGCGGGGGTTTCAGATACGCAGTATTTT	CSARRAGVSDTQYF
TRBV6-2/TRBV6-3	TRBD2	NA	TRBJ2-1	TGTGCCAGCAGGAACCGTGAACTAGCGGGGGGGATCCTGTTCTTC	CASRNRELAGGILFF
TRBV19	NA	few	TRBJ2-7	TGTGCCAGTAGTATAGACGGAGGAACCTACGAGCAGTACTTC	CASSIDGGTYEQYF
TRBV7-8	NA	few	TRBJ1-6	TGTGCCAGCAGCCCTAGCGGGGGAGGATCACCCCTCCACTTT	CASSPSGGGSPLHF
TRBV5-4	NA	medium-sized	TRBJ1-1	TGTGCCAGCAGCTTGGAAAAGGCCTTTGACACTGAAGCTTTCTTT	CASSLEKAFDTEAFF
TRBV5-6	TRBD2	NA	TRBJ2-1	TGTGCCAGCAGCAGGGGGAGGGGACGGACTAGCGGTATTGAGCAGTTCTTC	CASSRGRGRTSGIEQFF
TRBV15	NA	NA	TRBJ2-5	TGTGCCACCAGCAGAGCGGCGGGAATGGGCCAAGAGACCCAGTACTTC	CATSRAAGMGQETQYF
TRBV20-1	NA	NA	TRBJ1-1	TGCAGTGCTGACGCCAGGGGCACTGAAGCTTTCTTT	CSADARGTEAFF
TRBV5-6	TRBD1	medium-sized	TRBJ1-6	TGTGCCAGCAACTCCCGGACGGGGACAGGGTTTTCACCCCTCCACTTT	CASNSRTGTGFSPLHF